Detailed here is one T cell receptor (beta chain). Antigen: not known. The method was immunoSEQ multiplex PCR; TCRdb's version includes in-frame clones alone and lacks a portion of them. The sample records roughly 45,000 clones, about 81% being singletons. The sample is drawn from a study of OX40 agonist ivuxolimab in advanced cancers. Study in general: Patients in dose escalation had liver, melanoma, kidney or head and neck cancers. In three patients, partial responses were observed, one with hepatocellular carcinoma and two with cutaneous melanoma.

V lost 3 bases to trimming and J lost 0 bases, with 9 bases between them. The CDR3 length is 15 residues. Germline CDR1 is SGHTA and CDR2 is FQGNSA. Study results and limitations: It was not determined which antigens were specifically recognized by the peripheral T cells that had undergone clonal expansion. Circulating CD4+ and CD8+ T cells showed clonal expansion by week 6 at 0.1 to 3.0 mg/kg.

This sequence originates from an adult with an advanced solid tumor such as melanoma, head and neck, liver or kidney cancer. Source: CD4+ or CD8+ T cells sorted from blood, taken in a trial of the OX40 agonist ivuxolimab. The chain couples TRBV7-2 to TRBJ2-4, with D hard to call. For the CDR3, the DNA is TGTGCCAGCAGCTTTCCAGGCGGAGCCAAAAACATTCAGTACTTC. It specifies CASSFPGGAKNIQYF.